The 12 T cell receptor beta chains given below trace back to one sample, sequenced in a study of blood T cell repertoires in COVID-19. Assay used: immunoSEQ multiplex PCR; TCRdb lists only in-frame clones, some missing. The sample lists under 150,000 clones, 88% occurring once. Sample: peripheral blood. These TCRs come from a man in his fifties with active or convalescent COVID-19.

The chain carries TRBV6-5 and TRBJ2-3; D is perhaps TRBD1 (6 bases). The CDR3 is made up of 14 amino acids. Germline assignment: CDR1 MNHEY and CDR2 SVGAGI. The ends were cut back, 5 bases at V and 3 bases at J, with 12 bases in the middle. For the CDR3, the DNA is TGTGCCAGCAGTAACAGGGTGGGGACAGATACGCAGTATTTT. Encoded protein: CASSNRVGTDTQYF.

This clone was counted between two and nine times. The rearrangement uses TRBV10-3 and TRBJ1-2; 12 bases are a match to TRBD1. The CDR3 extends over 16 amino acids. J lost 7 bases, V lost 10 bases, and 16 bases had no gene match. Germline V gene data show CDR1 as ENHRY and CDR2 as SYGVKD. CDR3: CATMPGTGGPGGGYTF. In nucleotides, the CDR3 is TGTGCCACCATGCCCGGGACAGGGGGCCCGGGAGGTGGCTACACCTTC.

In its sample, this clone was seen once. Other DNA sequences in the same sample also yield this CDR3. The chain uses TRBV18 and TRBJ2-7, with D tentatively TRBD2 (6 bases). The V and J ends lost 4 bases and 3 bases respectively, with 10 bases between them. The CDR3 contains 13 residues. Germline V gene data show CDR1 as KGHSH and CDR2 as LQKENI. CDR3 bases: TGTGCCAGCTCACTTGGAGGGAACTACGAGCAGTACTTC. It is translated as CASSLGGNYEQYF.

The chain uses TRBV5-4 and TRBJ2-5, with D tentatively TRBD1 (7 bases). The germline gives CDR1 SGHNT, CDR2 YYREEE (reference sequence). Between the trimmed V and J ends, which lost 1 base and 4 bases, there was a span of 14 bases. This CDR3 contains 15 residues. CDR3 in amino acids: CASSLRDREVETQYF. Here the CDR3 DNA reads TGTGCCAGCAGCTTGAGAGACAGGGAGGTAGAGACCCAGTACTTC.

This clone was observed a handful of times. V is TRBV15 and J is TRBJ1-1; maybe TRBD1 (6 bases). V lost 1 base, J lost 0 bases, and 12 bases lay in between. CDR3 length: 16 amino acids. CDR1 LNHNV and CDR2 YYDKDF come from the germline V gene (reference sequence). The CDR3, as DNA: TGTGCCACCAGCAGAGGTAGGGGGACCTTGAACACTGAAGCTTTCTTT. Amino acids: CATSRGRGTLNTEAFF.

The J gene is TRBJ2-3, the V gene TRBV24-1; 11 bases align to TRBD2. This CDR3 contains 19 residues. V shed 2 bases and J 0 bases; nucleotides not matched to a gene: 9. Germline loops: CDR1 KGHDR, CDR2 SFDVKD. This chain's CDR3 is CATSDSPYSSGRSTDTQYF. CDR3 bases: TGTGCCACCAGTGATTCACCCTATTCTAGCGGGAGGAGCACAGATACGCAGTATTTT.

The V gene is TRBV7-9, the J gene TRBJ2-3; TRBD1 might be the D (5 bases). The CDR3 has 16 residues. Germline assignment: CDR1 SEHNR and CDR2 FQNEAQ (reference sequence). The V end lost 5 bases, the J end lost 5 bases, and 20 bases lay between the germline ends. CDR3 sequence: CASSLLGQAIGDTQYF. CDR3 nucleotides: TGTGCCAGCAGCCTACTGGGGCAGGCGATCGGAGATACGCAGTATTTT.

This chain links TRBV7-9 with TRBJ2-7; 10 bases map to TRBD1. Germline CDR1 and CDR2: SEHNR and FQNEAQ (reference sequence). The CDR3 covers 17 residues. With V trimmed by 0 bases and J by 3 bases, 8 bases remained unmatched. The CDR3 DNA follows: TGTGCCAGCAGCTTAGCCCTCAGGACAGGGGGGATCTACGAGCAGTACTTC. The encoded protein is CASSLALRTGGIYEQYF.

A word on this clone: The sample carries other DNA sequences with the same CDR3. The genes are TRBV9 and TRBJ1-5; unclear D gene. Trimming stripped 2 bases from V and 1 base from J, with 10 bases between. From germline, CDR1 is SGDLS and CDR2 YYNGEE. CDR3 size: 15 residues. DNA for the CDR3: TGTGCCAGCAGCGTGGGAGGACGGAGCAATCAGCCCCAGCATTTT. It specifies CASSVGGRSNQPQHF.

The chain carries TRBV9 and TRBJ1-2, with 7 bases that match TRBD1. Germline assignment: CDR1 SGDLS and CDR2 YYNGEE. The junction had 14 bases not matched to a gene; V was cut back by 0 bases and J by 6 bases. This CDR3 contains 17 residues. CDR3 loop: CASSVVDRARALDGYTF. CDR3 in DNA: TGTGCCAGCAGCGTAGTCGACAGGGCTCGGGCCCTCGATGGCTACACCTTC. Using reference TRBV9 and TRBJ1-2 for the parts outside the CDR3, the full variable domain is DSGVTQTPKHLITATGQRVTLRCSPRSGDLSVYWYQQSLDQGLQFLIQYYNGEERAKGNILERFSAQQFPDLHSELNLSSLELGDSALYFCASSVVDRARALDGYTFGSGTRLTVV.

The chain employs TRBV5-1 and TRBJ2-3; 10 bases are a match to TRBD1. Trimming took 4 bases from V and 6 from J; bases not matched to a gene: 2. CDR3 length equals 13 residues. Germline CDR1 reads SGHRS; CDR2 reads YFSETQ. The DNA for the CDR3 is TGCGCCAGCAGCCCGGACAGGGGGGATACGCAGTATTTT. Translating it yields CASSPDRGDTQYF.

The chain couples TRBV27 to TRBJ2-3, with 13 bases lining up with TRBD2. This CDR3 region has 17 residues. Germline V gene data show CDR1 as MNHEY and CDR2 as SMNVEV (reference sequence). V lost 0 bases and J lost 5; bases outside the gene matches: 5. The CDR3 region has the DNA TGTGCCAGCAGTTTATCTTCACTAGCGGGAGGGGGAGATACGCAGTATTTT. It is translated as CASSLSSLAGGGDTQYF.